The 25 T cell receptor beta chains in this list originate from one sample, sequenced in a study of B cell selection in AIRE deficiency. Here immunoSEQ multiplex PCR was the method, and the copy in TCRdb shows in-frame clones only, minus some. Found here are fewer than 30,000 clones, 95% to 98% of them singletons; the top ten hold approximately 0.2%. The sorted conventional CD4 T cells were gated as CD4+CD127+. Material for sequencing was CD4+CD127+ conventional T cells sorted from PBMCs. These receptors came from a human donor in good health.

The rearrangement joins TRBV6-5 to TRBJ2-7; D not certain. Trimming cost V 6 bases and J 0 bases, with 3 bases left between them. CDR3 length: 11 amino acids. Germline CDR1 MNHEY, CDR2 SVGAGI. CDR3 protein: CASRSSYEQYF. The CDR3 nucleotides are TGTGCCAGCAGATCCTCCTACGAGCAGTACTTC.

The gene calls are TRBV9 and TRBJ2-2; tentatively, D is TRBD2 (6 bases). Germline V CDR1 and CDR2: SGDLS, YYNGEE. The CDR3 contains 16 residues. The ends were cut back, 2 bases at V and 6 bases at J, with 17 bases in the middle. The CDR3 loop is CASSVGGIPAAGELFF. CDR3 DNA: TGTGCCAGCAGCGTGGGGGGTATCCCAGCAGCCGGGGAGCTGTTTTTT.

The rearrangement links TRBV18 to TRBJ2-3; possible D gene TRBD2, 5 bases. The germline gives CDR1 KGHSH, CDR2 LQKENI. V shed 1 base and J shed 0 bases, with 20 bases lying between them. The CDR3 sequence is 19 residues long. The CDR3 DNA follows: TGTGCCAGCTCACCACGTCTAGGGTCCGGCAGAGGGAGCACAGATACGCAGTATTTT. Its protein product is CASSPRLGSGRGSTDTQYF. The whole variable domain, remainder taken from reference TRBV18 and TRBJ2-3, is NAGVMQNPRHLVRRRGQEARLRCSPMKGHSHVYWYRQLPEEGLKFMVYLQKENIIDESGMPKERFSAEFPKEGPSILRIQQVVRGDSAAYFCASSPRLGSGRGSTDTQYFGPGTRLTVL.

The rearrangement links TRBV9 to TRBJ2-7; tentatively, D is TRBD1 or TRBD2 (5 bases each). This CDR3 has 15 amino acids. V was shortened by 5 bases and J by 3 bases, with 18 bases between the two germline ends. From germline, CDR1 is SGDLS and CDR2 YYNGEE. The CDR3 bases are TGTGCCAGCAGTGCTACGGGACCCGAGGGCTACGAGCAGTACTTC. Amino acid sequence: CASSATGPEGYEQYF.

V gene TRBV28 combines with J gene TRBJ1-1, with 12 bases fitting TRBD1. CDR3 length equals 16 residues. With V trimmed by 7 bases and J by 2 bases, 8 bases remained unmatched. Per the germline V gene, CDR1 is MDHEN and CDR2 is SYDVKM. CDR3 region: CASTRGTGGANTEAFF. The CDR3 coding sequence is TGTGCCAGCACCCGTGGGACAGGGGGCGCCAACACTGAAGCTTTCTTT.

V usage is TRBV27 and J usage is TRBJ2-2; 9 bases are a match to TRBD2. The CDR3 runs 17 residues. From germline, CDR1 is MNHEY and CDR2 SMNVEV (reference sequence). V was clipped by 6 bases and J by 0 bases; unmatched bases: 8. CDR3 loop: CASSLVGTSPNTGELFF. CDR3 bases: TGTGCCAGCAGCCTTGTCGGGACTAGCCCGAACACCGGGGAGCTGTTTTTT.

This clone was seen a few times. J is TRBJ1-5 and V is TRBV4-2, with D possibly matching TRBD1 (6 bases). The V gene's germline CDR1 is LGHNA and CDR2 YNFKEQ. The CDR3 extends over 15 amino acids. With 1 base removed from V and 6 bases from J, the gap between germline ends came to 13 bases. The CDR3 DNA sequence: TGTGCCAGCAGCCAAGGGGATCGGGGGCTTCAGCCCCAGCATTTT. Translation gives CASSQGDRGLQPQHF.

The chain combines TRBV4-3 with TRBJ2-7, with no clear D. The CDR3 is made up of 13 amino acids. Germline values: CDR1 LGHNA, CDR2 YSLEER. V was shortened by 2 bases and J by 3 bases, with 8 bases between the two germline ends. CDR3 residues: CASSQTRGYEQYF. The CDR3 DNA follows: TGCGCCAGCAGCCAAACGAGAGGCTACGAGCAGTACTTC.

This chain uses TRBV11-2 with TRBJ2-1; 12 bases are shared with TRBD2. V dropped 4 bases and J dropped 6; count of bases not matched to a gene: 4. The CDR3 consists of 15 residues. CDR1 SGHAT and CDR2 FQNNGV come from the germline V gene. The CDR3 reads CASSWRLAGANEQFF. In nucleotides, the CDR3 is TGTGCCAGCAGCTGGAGACTAGCGGGAGCCAATGAGCAGTTCTTC.

V is TRBV4-1 and J is TRBJ2-6; D is unresolved. V lost 2 bases to trimming and J lost 2 bases, with 10 bases between them. Germline V lookup: CDR1 MGHRA, CDR2 YSYEKL. The length of the CDR3 is 16 residues. CDR3 in amino acids: CASSQLLTAGANVLTF. The CDR3 nucleotides read TGCGCCAGCAGCCAACTCTTGACGGCTGGGGCCAACGTCCTGACTTTC.

V usage is TRBV19 and J usage is TRBJ1-5; 7 bases are shared with TRBD1. Germline CDR1 is LNHDA and CDR2 is SQIVND (reference sequence). Trimming cost V 9 bases and J 5 bases; bases outside gene matches: 7. The CDR3 is made up of 13 amino acids. As DNA, the CDR3 is TGTGCCAGCCAAGACAGGGCCGATCAGCCCCAGCATTTT. Amino acids: CASQDRADQPQHF.

The rearrangement uses TRBV28 and TRBJ1-5; a possible D gene is TRBD1 (6 bases). V gave up 6 bases and J gave up 3 bases, with 12 bases separating them. The length of the CDR3 is 14 residues. Germline V gene data show CDR1 as MDHEN and CDR2 as SYDVKM. The CDR3 here is CASSSRQDNQPQHF. The CDR3 nucleotides read TGTGCCAGCAGCTCGCGACAGGACAATCAGCCCCAGCATTTT.

This rearrangement joins TRBV5-4 to TRBJ2-5; 8 nucleotides match TRBD2. Per germline, CDR1 SGHNT and CDR2 YYREEE (reference sequence). CDR3 size: 15 residues. V lost 2 bases to trimming and J lost 1 base; unmatched junction nucleotides: 4. The CDR3 loop is CASSLGGTSQETQYF. CDR3 coding DNA: TGTGCCAGCAGCTTAGGGGGGACTAGCCAAGAGACCCAGTACTTC.

The rearrangement links TRBV6-5 to TRBJ1-2; no clear D. Germline CDR1 and CDR2: MNHEY and SVGAGI. The CDR3 length is 14 residues. Trimming stripped 6 bases from V and 7 bases from J, with 18 bases between. CDR3 nucleotides: TGTGCCAGCAGACTTAATTCTAGGATGGGTGGCTACACCTTC. This codes for CASRLNSRMGGYTF.

This chain connects TRBV7-2 to TRBJ2-2; D tentatively fits TRBD1 or TRBD2 (5 bases each). V was cut by 3 bases and J by 3 bases, with 14 bases left in between. CDR3 length equals 16 residues. CDR1 is SGHTA and CDR2 is FQGNSA in the germline V gene. This CDR3 reads CASSFSGLIYTGELFF. The CDR3 coding sequence is TGTGCCAGCAGCTTTTCGGGGCTGATTTACACCGGGGAGCTGTTTTTT.

The chain joins TRBV29-1 to TRBJ2-3; no reliable D call. The CDR3 is made up of 12 amino acids. Trimming removed 2 bases at V and 3 bases at J, with 6 bases between. CDR1 SQVTM and CDR2 ANQGSEA come from the germline V gene. In nucleotides, the CDR3 is TGCAGCGTTGAATCGTCTACAGATACGCAGTATTTT. Translating it yields CSVESSTDTQYF.

The chain couples TRBV19 to TRBJ2-7; TRBD1 is a possible D gene (5 bases). The germline V gene encodes CDR1 LNHDA and CDR2 SQIVND (reference sequence). The CDR3 spans 15 residues. V gave up 3 bases and J gave up 0 bases, with 12 bases separating them. CDR3 residues: CASSIKGHSSYEQYF. The CDR3 nucleotides read TGTGCCAGTAGTATCAAGGGGCACAGCTCCTACGAGCAGTACTTC.

The J gene is TRBJ2-1, the V gene TRBV30, with a possible D match to TRBD1 (5 bases). This CDR3 contains 16 residues. In germline, CDR1 is GTSNPN, CDR2 SVGIG (reference sequence). V gave up 0 bases and J gave up 4 bases, with 16 bases separating them. CDR3 nucleotides: TGTGCCTGGAGTGTACGAGTGAAGGACATATACAATGAGCAGTTCTTC. Translating it yields CAWSVRVKDIYNEQFF.

The rearrangement joins TRBV29-1 to TRBJ1-1; possible D gene TRBD1, 6 bases. This CDR3 comprises 13 residues. The ends were cut back, 7 bases at V and 1 base at J, with 13 bases in the middle. Germline loops: CDR1 SQVTM, CDR2 ANQGSEA. The CDR3 nucleotides read TGCAGCGGTAGGGGGGACGGGAACACTGAAGCTTTCTTT. The encoded protein is CSGRGDGNTEAFF.

This clone showed up just once. The V gene is TRBV5-1, the J gene TRBJ1-1, with a possible D match to TRBD1 (5 bases). V lost 1 base and J 0 bases, leaving 7 bases between the germline ends. The V gene's germline CDR1 is SGHRS and CDR2 YFSETQ. The CDR3 spans 14 residues. CDR3 sequence: CASSLQGMNTEAFF. The CDR3 DNA sequence: TGCGCCAGCAGCTTGCAGGGAATGAACACTGAAGCTTTCTTT. The whole variable domain, filled in from reference TRBV5-1 and TRBJ1-1, reads KAGVTQTPRYLIKTRGQQVTLSCSPISGHRSVSWYQQTPGQGLQFLFEYFSETQRNKGNFPGRFSGRQFSNSRSEMNVSTLELGDSALYLCASSLQGMNTEAFFGQGTRLTVV.

The J gene is TRBJ2-5, the V gene TRBV7-2, with D perhaps given as TRBD1 or TRBD2 (5 bases each). V was clipped by 4 bases and J by 9 bases, with 24 bases between them. The CDR3 contains 16 residues. CDR1 is SGHTA, CDR2 FQGNSA, per germline. CDR3 loop: CASSSISRALGVPQYF. CDR3 DNA sequence: TGTGCCAGCAGCTCTATTTCCCGAGCCCTGGGGGTGCCCCAGTACTTC.

The V call is TRBV11-2, the J call TRBJ1-5; 7 bases are shared with TRBD1. CDR1 is SGHAT, CDR2 FQNNGV, per germline. With V trimmed by 5 bases and J by 4 bases, 5 bases remained unmatched. This CDR3 has 14 residues. The CDR3 region is CASSPQQGNQPQHF. CDR3 in DNA: TGTGCCAGCAGCCCACAACAGGGGAATCAGCCCCAGCATTTT.

The CDR3 reads CASGLGLAGGYNEQFF. CDR3 bases: TGTGCTAGTGGTTTGGGACTAGCGGGGGGTTACAATGAGCAGTTCTTC. This chain joins TRBV12-5 and TRBJ2-1, with 13 bases that match TRBD2. CDR1 is LGHNT, CDR2 FRNRAP, per germline. The ends lost 1 base at V and 4 bases at J; junction bases unmatched: 1. The CDR3 runs to 16 residues.

The chain combines TRBV7-2 with TRBJ1-2; possible D gene TRBD1, 6 bases. The CDR3 is 14 amino acids. Germline V gene lookup returns CDR1 SGHTA and CDR2 FQGNSA. With 1 base removed from V and 4 bases from J, the gap between germline ends came to 10 bases. The CDR3 DNA reads TGTGCCAGCAGCTTAGGACAGGCCCTCTATGGCTACACCTTC. Its protein product is CASSLGQALYGYTF.

CDR3 nucleotides: TGTGCCAGCAGTGAAAGGGCTAGCGGGAGGATCAGTTCCTACAATGAGCAGTTCTTC. Protein sequence: CASSERASGRISSYNEQFF. The gene calls are TRBV2 and TRBJ2-1, with 11 bases that match TRBD2. In germline, CDR1 is SNHLY, CDR2 FYNNEI. V shed 2 bases, J shed 1 base, and the junction held 10 bases outside the gene matches. The CDR3 totals 19 residues.